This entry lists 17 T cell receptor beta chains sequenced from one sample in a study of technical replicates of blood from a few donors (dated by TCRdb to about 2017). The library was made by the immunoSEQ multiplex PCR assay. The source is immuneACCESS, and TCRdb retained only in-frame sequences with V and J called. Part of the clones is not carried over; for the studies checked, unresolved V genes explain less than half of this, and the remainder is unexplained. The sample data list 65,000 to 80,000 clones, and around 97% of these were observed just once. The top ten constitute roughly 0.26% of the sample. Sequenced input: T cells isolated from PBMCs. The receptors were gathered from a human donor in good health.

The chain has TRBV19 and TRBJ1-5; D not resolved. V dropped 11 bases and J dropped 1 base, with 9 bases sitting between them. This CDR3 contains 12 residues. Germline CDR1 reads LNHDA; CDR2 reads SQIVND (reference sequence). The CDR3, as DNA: TGTGCCTCCGGGGAAAGCAATCAGCCCCAGCATTTT. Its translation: CASGESNQPQHF.

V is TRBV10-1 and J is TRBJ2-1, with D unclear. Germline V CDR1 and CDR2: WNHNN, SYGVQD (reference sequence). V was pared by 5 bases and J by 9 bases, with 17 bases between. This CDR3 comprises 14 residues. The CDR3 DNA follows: TGCGCCAGCAGTATTACCAGCGTGGGTGGTGAGCAGTTCTTC. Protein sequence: CASSITSVGGEQFF.

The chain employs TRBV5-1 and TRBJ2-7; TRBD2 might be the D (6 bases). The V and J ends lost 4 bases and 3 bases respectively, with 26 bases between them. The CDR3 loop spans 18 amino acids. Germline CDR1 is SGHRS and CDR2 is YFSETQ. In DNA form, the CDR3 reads TGCGCCAGCAGCGCCATATCCAGCGGGTGGTCTGTTAACTACGAGCAGTACTTC. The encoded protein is CASSAISSGWSVNYEQYF. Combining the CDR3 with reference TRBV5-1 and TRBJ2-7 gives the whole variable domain KAGVTQTPRYLIKTRGQQVTLSCSPISGHRSVSWYQQTPGQGLQFLFEYFSETQRNKGNFPGRFSGRQFSNSRSEMNVSTLELGDSALYLCASSAISSGWSVNYEQYFGPGTRLTVT.

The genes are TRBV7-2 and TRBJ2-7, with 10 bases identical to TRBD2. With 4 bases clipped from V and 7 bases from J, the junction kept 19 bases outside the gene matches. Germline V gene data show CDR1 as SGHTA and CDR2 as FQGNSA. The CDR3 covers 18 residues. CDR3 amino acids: CASSSHKGFLAGEWEQYF. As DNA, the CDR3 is TGTGCCAGCAGCTCGCACAAGGGCTTCCTAGCGGGAGAGTGGGAGCAGTACTTC.

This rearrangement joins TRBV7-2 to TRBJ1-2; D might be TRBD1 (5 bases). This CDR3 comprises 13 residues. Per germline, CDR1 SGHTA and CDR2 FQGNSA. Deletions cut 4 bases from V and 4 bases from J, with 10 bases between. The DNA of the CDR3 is TGTGCCAGCAGCTCTCAGGGTATCTATGGCTACACCTTC. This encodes CASSSQGIYGYTF.

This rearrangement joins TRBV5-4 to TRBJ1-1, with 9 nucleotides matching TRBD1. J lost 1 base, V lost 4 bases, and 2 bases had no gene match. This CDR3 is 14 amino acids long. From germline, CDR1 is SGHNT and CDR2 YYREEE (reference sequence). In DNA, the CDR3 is TGTGCCAGCAGCGTGGACAGGGGGAACACTGAAGCTTTCTTT. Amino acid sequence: CASSVDRGNTEAFF.

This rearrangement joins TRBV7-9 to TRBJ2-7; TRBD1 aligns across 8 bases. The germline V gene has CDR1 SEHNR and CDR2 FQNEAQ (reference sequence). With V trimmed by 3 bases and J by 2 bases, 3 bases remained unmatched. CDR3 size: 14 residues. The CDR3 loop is CASSLTGDTYEQYF. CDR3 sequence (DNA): TGTGCCAGCAGCTTGACAGGGGACACCTACGAGCAGTACTTC.

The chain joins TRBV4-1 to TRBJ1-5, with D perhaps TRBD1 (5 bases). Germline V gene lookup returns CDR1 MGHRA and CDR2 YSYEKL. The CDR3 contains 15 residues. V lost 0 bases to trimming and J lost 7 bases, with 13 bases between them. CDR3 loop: CASSQDRGLRQPQHF. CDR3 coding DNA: TGCGCCAGCAGCCAAGATAGGGGTCTAAGGCAGCCCCAGCATTTT.

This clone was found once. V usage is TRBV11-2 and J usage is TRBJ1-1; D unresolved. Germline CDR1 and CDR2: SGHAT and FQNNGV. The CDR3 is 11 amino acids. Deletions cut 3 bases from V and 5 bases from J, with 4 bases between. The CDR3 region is CASSFSTEAFF. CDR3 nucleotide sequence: TGTGCCAGCAGCTTTTCAACTGAAGCTTTCTTT.

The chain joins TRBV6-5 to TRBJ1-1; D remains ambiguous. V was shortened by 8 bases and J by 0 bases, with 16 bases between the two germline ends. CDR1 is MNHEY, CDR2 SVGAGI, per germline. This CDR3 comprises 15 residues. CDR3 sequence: CASGRTEDLNTEAFF. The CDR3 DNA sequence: TGTGCCAGCGGGAGGACGGAAGATTTGAACACTGAAGCTTTCTTT.

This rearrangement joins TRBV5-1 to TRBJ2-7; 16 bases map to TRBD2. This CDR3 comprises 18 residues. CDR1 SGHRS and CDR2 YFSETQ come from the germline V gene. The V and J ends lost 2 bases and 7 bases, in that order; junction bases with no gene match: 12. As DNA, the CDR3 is TGCGCCAGCAGCTTACCGGGACTAGCGGGAGGGCGCCTCCGGGAGCAGTACTTC. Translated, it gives CASSLPGLAGGRLREQYF.

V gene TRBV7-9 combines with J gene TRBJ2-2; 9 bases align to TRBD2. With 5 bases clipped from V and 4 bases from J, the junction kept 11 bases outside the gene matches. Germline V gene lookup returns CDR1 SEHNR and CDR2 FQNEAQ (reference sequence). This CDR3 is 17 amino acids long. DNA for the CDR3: TGTGCCAGCAGCCAAGGTAGCGGGAGTTGGTCCACCGGGGAGCTGTTTTTT. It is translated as CASSQGSGSWSTGELFF.

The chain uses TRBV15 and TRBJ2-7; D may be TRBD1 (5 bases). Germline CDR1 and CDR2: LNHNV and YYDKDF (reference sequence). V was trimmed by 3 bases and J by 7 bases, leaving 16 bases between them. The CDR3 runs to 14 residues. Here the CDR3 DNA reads TGTGCCACCAGCAGGAATATCAGGGTTGTGGAGCAGTACTTC. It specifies CATSRNIRVVEQYF.

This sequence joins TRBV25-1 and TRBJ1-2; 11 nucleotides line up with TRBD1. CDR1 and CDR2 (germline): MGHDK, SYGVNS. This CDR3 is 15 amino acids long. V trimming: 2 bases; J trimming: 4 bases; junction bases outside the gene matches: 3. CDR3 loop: CASSEPGTGGYGYTF. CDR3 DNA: TGTGCCAGCAGTGAACCGGGGACAGGGGGCTATGGCTACACCTTC.

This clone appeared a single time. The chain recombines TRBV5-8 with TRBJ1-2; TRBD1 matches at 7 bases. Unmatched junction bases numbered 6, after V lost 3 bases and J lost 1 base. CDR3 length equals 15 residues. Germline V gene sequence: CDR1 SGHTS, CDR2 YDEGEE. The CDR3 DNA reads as TGTGCCAGCAGCTACGGGACAGCCAATAACTATGGCTACACCTTC. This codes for CASSYGTANNYGYTF.

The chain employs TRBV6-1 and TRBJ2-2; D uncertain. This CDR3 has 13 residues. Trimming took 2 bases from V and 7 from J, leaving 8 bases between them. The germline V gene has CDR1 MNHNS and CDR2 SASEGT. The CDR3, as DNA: TGTGCCAGCAGTGAAATTTGGAGCGGGGAGCTGTTTTTT. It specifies CASSEIWSGELFF.

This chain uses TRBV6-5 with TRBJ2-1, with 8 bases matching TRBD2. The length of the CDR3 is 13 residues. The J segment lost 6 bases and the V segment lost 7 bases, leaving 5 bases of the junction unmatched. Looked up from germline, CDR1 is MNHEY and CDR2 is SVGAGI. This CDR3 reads CASTYAGGNEQFF. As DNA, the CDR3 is TGTGCCAGCACCTATGCGGGGGGCAATGAGCAGTTCTTC.